These 23 T cell receptor beta chains were all obtained from the same sample, sequenced in a study of blood T cell repertoires in COVID-19 (dated by TCRdb to between 2020 and 2021). The method was the immunoSEQ multiplex PCR assay. In its TCRdb copy, this immuneACCESS table keeps in-frame sequences only and misses some clones. Where compared with another copy, unresolved V genes explain less than half of these, and the others have no known cause. The sample table lists around 200,000 clones, over 80% of them with a count of one. Over 9% of the sample is held by the ten biggest clonotypes. Sequenced: PBMCs or T cells enriched from blood (not recorded which). These receptors all come from a young man with acute COVID-19.

V usage is TRBV4-1 and J usage is TRBJ1-1; 8 bases align to TRBD1. Germline trimming cut 4 bases from V and 7 bases from J; bases unmatched to any gene: 17. Looked up from germline, CDR1 is MGHRA and CDR2 is YSYEKL. This CDR3 region has 17 residues. CDR3 in DNA: TGCGCCAGCAGCCCCCTGCCACCGGGACAGGTTGTTAGTGAAGCTTTCTTT. It yields the protein CASSPLPPGQVVSEAFF.

This clone showed up just once. The V gene is TRBV6-6, the J gene TRBJ1-3; 7 bases line up with TRBD1. Germline V lookup: CDR1 MNHNY, CDR2 SVGAGI (reference sequence). The CDR3 is 15 amino acids. Trimming at V came to 8 bases and at J to 2 bases, leaving 9 bases not matched to a gene. CDR3 region: CASGDREYAGNTIYF. The CDR3 nucleotides read TGTGCCAGCGGAGACAGGGAATACGCTGGAAACACCATATATTTT.

V gene TRBV24-1 combines with J gene TRBJ2-2; perhaps TRBD1 as D (6 bases). Germline V gene data show CDR1 as KGHDR and CDR2 as SFDVKD. V lost 3 bases and J 4 bases, leaving 11 bases between the germline ends. This CDR3 region has 15 residues. In nucleotides, the CDR3 is TGTGCCACCAGTGATATACAGGGCACCACCGGGGAGCTGTTTTTT. It is translated as CATSDIQGTTGELFF.

The chain employs TRBV27 and TRBJ2-7; 9 nucleotides line up with TRBD2. Germline V gene lookup returns CDR1 MNHEY and CDR2 SMNVEV (reference sequence). The trim removed 4 bases at V and 5 bases at J, leaving 12 bases unmatched. The CDR3 runs to 16 residues. The CDR3 loop is CASSSNMAAGGHEQYF. The CDR3 nucleotides read TGTGCCAGCAGTTCCAACATGGCAGCGGGAGGCCACGAGCAGTACTTC.

V gene TRBV3-1 (or the pseudogene TRBV3-2) combines with J gene TRBJ1-6, with a weak D call TRBD1 (6 bases). The CDR3 runs to 17 residues. Germline values: CDR1 LGHDT, CDR2 YNNKEL (reference sequence). The V end lost 3 bases, the J end lost 0 bases, and 12 bases lay between the germline ends. CDR3 region: CASSHSQGSSYNSPLHF. The CDR3 DNA sequence: TGTGCCAGCAGCCACTCCCAGGGGAGCTCCTATAATTCACCCCTCCACTTT.

This clone was seen ten or more times. Other DNA sequences of this sample code for an identical CDR3. This chain joins TRBV6-4 and TRBJ2-3, with D possibly matching TRBD1 (7 bases). The CDR3 totals 16 residues. CDR1 and CDR2 (germline): MRHNA, SNTAGT. The germline V and J ends were trimmed by 0 bases and 0 bases, with 10 bases remaining between them. The CDR3 region has the DNA TGTGCCAGCAGTGACTCGGCAGGGGGGAGCACAGATACGCAGTATTTT. It yields the protein CASSDSAGGSTDTQYF.

This clone was counted a single time. The chain is built from TRBV7-9 and TRBJ1-2, with 8 bases lining up with TRBD1. The CDR3 runs 14 residues. Germline V gene sequence: CDR1 SEHNR, CDR2 FQNEAQ (reference sequence). V lost 5 bases, J lost 3 bases, and 5 bases stayed unmatched. CDR3 DNA: TGTGCCAGCAGCCCCCCAGGGGGCGACTATGGCTACACCTTC. Protein product: CASSPPGGDYGYTF. Based on the CDR3 plus reference TRBV7-9 and TRBJ1-2, the full variable domain is DTGVSQNPRHKITKRGQNVTFRCDPISEHNRLYWYRQTLGQGPEFLTYFQNEAQLEKSRLLSDRFSAERPKGSFSTLEIQRTEQGDSAMYLCASSPPGGDYGYTFGSGTRLTVV.

J is TRBJ2-2 and V is TRBV4-2, with D uncertain. The V end was cut by 0 bases, the J end by 8 bases, with 13 bases between. Germline CDR1 reads LGHNA; CDR2 reads YNFKEQ. The CDR3 runs 15 residues. The CDR3 reads CASSQDRVRMGELFF. CDR3 coding DNA: TGTGCCAGCAGCCAAGATCGGGTTAGGATGGGGGAGCTGTTTTTT.

V and J are TRBV6-1 and TRBJ1-1, with D possibly being TRBD1 (5 bases). CDR1 MNHNS and CDR2 SASEGT come from the germline V gene. V lost 5 bases and J 6 bases, leaving 10 bases between the germline ends. There are 12 residues in the CDR3. CDR3 sequence: CASSKTAAEAFF. The CDR3 DNA is TGTGCCAGCAGTAAGACAGCCGCTGAAGCTTTCTTT.

The chain uses TRBV6-5 and TRBJ1-3; TRBD1 aligns across 8 bases. V was pared by 2 bases and J by 4 bases, with 4 bases of the junction left unmatched. CDR1 is MNHEY, CDR2 SVGAGI, per germline. CDR3 length: 15 amino acids. Written as DNA, the CDR3 is TGTGCCAGCAGTTACCAACAGGGGGACGGAAACACCATATATTTT. As protein: CASSYQQGDGNTIYF.

The rearrangement joins TRBV6-5 to TRBJ2-3; TRBD1 is a possible D gene (6 bases). The length of the CDR3 is 14 residues. The V gene lost 6 bases and the J gene lost 0 bases, with 10 bases spanning the gap. Looked up from germline, CDR1 is MNHEY and CDR2 is SVGAGI. The CDR3 DNA reads as TGTGCCAGCAGACGGGACACTAGCACAGATACGCAGTATTTT. It translates to CASRRDTSTDTQYF.

The chain carries TRBV9 and TRBJ2-2; D is undetermined. Trimming took 2 bases from V and 5 from J, leaving 4 bases between them. The CDR3 runs to 12 residues. Germline assignment: CDR1 SGDLS and CDR2 YYNGEE. CDR3 coding DNA: TGTGCCAGCAGCGTTTTAACCGGGGAGCTGTTTTTT. The encoded protein is CASSVLTGELFF.

The J gene is TRBJ2-5, the V gene TRBV11-3; 12 nucleotides agree with TRBD2. V shed 4 bases and J 4 bases; nucleotides not matched to a gene: 13. Germline loops: CDR1 SGHNT, CDR2 YENEEA. The length of the CDR3 is 18 residues. The CDR3 region has the DNA TGTGCCAGCAGCTCCTTCAGAATCCGACTAGCGGGAGCAGAGACCCAGTACTTC. Translation: CASSSFRIRLAGAETQYF.

This chain joins TRBV9 and TRBJ2-3; 8 bases fit TRBD2. V shed 4 bases, J shed 4 bases, and the junction held 5 bases outside the gene matches. The germline CDR1 and CDR2 sequences are SGDLS and YYNGEE. CDR3 length: 14 amino acids. CDR3 in amino acids: CASSRGGGADTQYF. Written as DNA, the CDR3 is TGTGCCAGCAGCCGGGGGGGCGGGGCAGATACGCAGTATTTT.

The chain links TRBV5-8 to TRBJ1-2, with a tentative D call TRBD1 (5 bases). Germline V gives CDR1 SGHTS, CDR2 YDEGEE. V was pared by 2 bases and J by 5 bases, with 13 bases between. This CDR3 spans 14 amino acids. The DNA of the CDR3 is TGTGCCAGCAGCTTTCAAGGGGCGGGATATGGCTACACCTTC. It is translated as CASSFQGAGYGYTF.

The V gene is TRBV4-1, the J gene TRBJ2-6; 8 bases map to TRBD2. The CDR3 has 17 residues. The J segment lost 0 bases and the V segment lost 1 base, leaving 2 bases of the junction unmatched. Germline V gene sequence: CDR1 MGHRA, CDR2 YSYEKL. The CDR3, as DNA: TGCGCCAGCAGCCAAGCCCGGGGGGGCTCTGGGGCCAACGTCCTGACTTTC. This translates into CASSQARGGSGANVLTF.

J is TRBJ2-3 and V is TRBV18, with TRBD2 matching 7 bases. The V gene's germline CDR1 is KGHSH and CDR2 LQKENI. Unmatched junction bases numbered 7, after V lost 3 bases and J lost 4 bases. This CDR3 comprises 15 residues. CDR3 sequence: CASSPGGSIADTQYF. The CDR3 coding sequence is TGTGCCAGCTCACCGGGGGGGAGCATCGCAGATACGCAGTATTTT.

CDR3 region: CASSYGRQTYEQYF. In DNA, the CDR3 is TGTGCCAGCAGCTATGGGAGGCAGACCTACGAGCAGTACTTC. The chain employs TRBV28 and TRBJ2-7; tentative D call: TRBD2 (6 bases). Trimming left V 6 bases short and J 2 bases short, with 14 bases between. The CDR3 has 14 amino acids. Germline V gene data show CDR1 as MDHEN and CDR2 as SYDVKM.

The chain recombines TRBV5-5 with TRBJ2-7, with 8 bases matching TRBD2. Unmatched junction bases numbered 7, after V lost 2 bases and J lost 3 bases. Germline V lookup: CDR1 SGHKS, CDR2 YYEKEE (reference sequence). The CDR3 has 15 residues. CDR3 residues: CASSFGAGANYEQYF. As DNA, the CDR3 is TGTGCCAGCAGCTTCGGAGCGGGAGCTAACTACGAGCAGTACTTC. Together with reference TRBV5-5 and TRBJ2-7, the CDR3 gives the full variable domain: DAGVTQSPTHLIKTRGQQVTLRCSPISGHKSVSWYQQVLGQGPQFIFQYYEKEERGRGNFPDRFSARQFPNYSSELNVNALLLGDSALYLCASSFGAGANYEQYFGPGTRLTVT.

The rearrangement uses TRBV9 and TRBJ2-2, with 7 nucleotides matching TRBD2. V was clipped by 0 bases and J by 5 bases; unmatched bases: 7. Germline V CDR1 and CDR2: SGDLS, YYNGEE. This CDR3 has 16 amino acids. The CDR3 DNA is TGTGCCAGCAGCGTAGTGGGCGGGGAGGGTACCGGGGAGCTGTTTTTT. It translates to CASSVVGGEGTGELFF. The complete variable domain, with remaining parts taken from reference TRBV9 and TRBJ2-2, reads DSGVTQTPKHLITATGQRVTLRCSPRSGDLSVYWYQQSLDQGLQFLIQYYNGEERAKGNILERFSAQQFPDLHSELNLSSLELGDSALYFCASSVVGGEGTGELFFGEGSRLTVL.

V and J are TRBV2 and TRBJ2-7; 7 nucleotides match TRBD1. Germline V CDR1 and CDR2: SNHLY, FYNNEI. The ends lost 2 bases at V and 3 bases at J; junction bases unmatched: 4. This CDR3 contains 14 residues. DNA for the CDR3: TGTGCCAGCAGTGAACCAGGGGGAGACTACGAGCAGTACTTC. This sequence encodes CASSEPGGDYEQYF.

V gene TRBV4-1 combines with J gene TRBJ1-1, with a possible D match to TRBD1 (6 bases). The CDR3 consists of 16 residues. Trimming cost V 3 bases and J 3 bases, with 17 bases left between them. The germline CDR1 and CDR2 sequences are MGHRA and YSYEKL. The CDR3 DNA follows: TGCGCCAGCAGCCAGGCTAAACCACAGGGAGACACTGAAGCTTTCTTT. This codes for CASSQAKPQGDTEAFF.

The chain joins TRBV28 to TRBJ1-2, with a weak D call TRBD1 (5 bases). CDR1 MDHEN and CDR2 SYDVKM come from the germline V gene. V dropped 8 bases and J dropped 3 bases, with 19 bases sitting between them. CDR3 length equals 15 residues. CDR3 amino acids: CASYRSGAQDYGYTF. DNA of the CDR3: TGTGCCAGCTATCGGAGTGGGGCGCAGGACTATGGCTACACCTTC.